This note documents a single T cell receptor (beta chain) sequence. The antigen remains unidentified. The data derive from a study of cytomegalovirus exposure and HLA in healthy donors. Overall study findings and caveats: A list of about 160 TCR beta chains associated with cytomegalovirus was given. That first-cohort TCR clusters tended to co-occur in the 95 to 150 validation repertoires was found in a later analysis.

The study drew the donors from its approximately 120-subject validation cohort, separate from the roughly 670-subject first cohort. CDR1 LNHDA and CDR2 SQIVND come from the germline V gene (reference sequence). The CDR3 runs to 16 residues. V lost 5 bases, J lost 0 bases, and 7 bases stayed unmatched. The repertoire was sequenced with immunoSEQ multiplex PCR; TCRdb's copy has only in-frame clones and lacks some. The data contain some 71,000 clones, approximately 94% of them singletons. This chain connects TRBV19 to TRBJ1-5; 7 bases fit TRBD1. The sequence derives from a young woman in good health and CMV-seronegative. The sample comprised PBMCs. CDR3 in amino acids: CASSGDRVYSNQPQHF. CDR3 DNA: TGTGCCAGTAGTGGGGACAGAGTGTATAGCAATCAGCCCCAGCATTTT.